The 23 T cell receptor beta chains presented below share a single source sample, sequenced in a study of CD8+ T cells in alopecia areata. RNA extraction was followed by reverse transcription into cDNA, which acted as the sequencing template. Assay used: immunoSEQ multiplex PCR; TCRdb lists only in-frame clones, some missing. Of about 97,000 clones listed, 41% are singletons. The sequenced material came from CD4+ T cells sorted from blood. These receptors originate from a human donor with alopecia areata.

There are a few counts of this clone. The rearrangement uses TRBV19 and TRBJ1-1, with D possibly matching TRBD1 (5 bases). The germline gives CDR1 LNHDA, CDR2 SQIVND (reference sequence). The CDR3 has 13 amino acids. Trimming removed 6 bases from V and 5 bases from J, with 13 bases in between. The CDR3 is CASSTGQATEAFF. CDR3 bases: TGTGCCAGTAGCACCGGACAAGCAACTGAAGCTTTCTTT.

This rearrangement joins TRBV5-1 to TRBJ2-2; 7 bases map to TRBD1. The J call may not be correct, given that the DNA end is closer to TRBJ1-3. The CDR3 loop spans 15 amino acids. Germline CDR1 SGHRS, CDR2 YFSETQ. In nucleotides, the CDR3 is TGCGCCAGCAGCGTAGACAGGGCTCGCGGAAACACCATATATTTT. This sequence encodes CASSVDRARGNTIYF.

This clone was counted only a few times. This chain connects TRBV19 to TRBJ2-7; TRBD2 aligns across 11 bases. Germline V gives CDR1 LNHDA, CDR2 SQIVND (reference sequence). The CDR3 sequence is 15 residues long. V lost 3 bases, J lost 2 bases, and 3 bases stayed unmatched. In DNA, the CDR3 is TGTGCCAGTAGTATGTCTAGCGGGGGGACCTACGAGCAGTACTTC. It is translated as CASSMSSGGTYEQYF.

The chain carries TRBV27 and TRBJ1-2; 7 bases are shared with TRBD1. Germline V gene sequence: CDR1 MNHEY, CDR2 SMNVEV (reference sequence). CDR3 length: 13 residues. V lost 5 bases, J lost 3 bases, and 3 bases stayed unmatched. The CDR3 bases are TGTGCCAGCAGTCTAGACAGGGACTATGGCTACACCTTC. Amino acids: CASSLDRDYGYTF.

The J gene is TRBJ2-7, the V gene TRBV9; tentative D call: TRBD1 (6 bases). The CDR3 is 15 amino acids. The V end lost 7 bases, the J end lost 4 bases, and 21 bases lay between the germline ends. Per the germline V gene, CDR1 is SGDLS and CDR2 is YYNGEE. This chain's CDR3 is CASFQGTDGLYEQYF. The DNA for the CDR3 is TGTGCCAGCTTCCAGGGGACCGACGGATTATACGAGCAGTACTTC.

In its sample, this clone was seen a few times. This chain uses TRBV7-2 with TRBJ1-5; D is possibly TRBD1 (6 bases). V lost 5 bases and J 7 bases, leaving 18 bases between the germline ends. The CDR3 extends over 15 amino acids. CDR1 and CDR2 (germline): SGHTA, FQGNSA. The CDR3 loop is CASSPQGGLKQPQHF. The CDR3 coding sequence is TGTGCCAGCAGCCCACAGGGCGGGTTGAAGCAGCCCCAGCATTTT.

This chain connects TRBV5-6 to TRBJ1-2; 7 bases are a match to TRBD1. This CDR3 region has 12 residues. Trimming took 4 bases from V and 7 from J; bases not matched to a gene: 4. CDR1 and CDR2 from the germline V gene are SGHDT and YYEEEE. DNA of the CDR3: TGTGCCAGCAGCAGGACAGGTTTTGGCTACACCTTC. Its translation: CASSRTGFGYTF.

This clone appeared once. The V gene is TRBV5-1, the J gene TRBJ2-7; D gene ambiguous. Germline CDR1 is SGHRS and CDR2 is YFSETQ. The ends were cut back, 0 bases at V and 8 bases at J, with 15 bases in the middle. This CDR3 has 14 amino acids. CDR3 nucleotide sequence: TGCGCCAGCAGCTTGGGGGTCGGTTCCCTGCAGCAGTACTTC. Protein product: CASSLGVGSLQQYF.

The rearrangement joins TRBV27 to TRBJ2-7, with TRBD2 matching over 10 bases. This CDR3 contains 15 residues. With 2 bases clipped from V and 8 bases from J, the junction kept 9 bases outside the gene matches. The germline V gene encodes CDR1 MNHEY and CDR2 SMNVEV (reference sequence). DNA of the CDR3: TGTGCCAGCAGTTTAGGGCTAGCGGGAGTCGACAAGCAGTACTTC. It codes for CASSLGLAGVDKQYF.

The chain carries TRBV7-2 and TRBJ2-3, with 11 bases aligning to TRBD2. With 5 bases clipped from V and 8 bases from J, the junction kept 6 bases outside the gene matches. In germline, CDR1 is SGHTA, CDR2 FQGNSA. The CDR3 is 14 residues long. CDR3 residues: CASSPTSGRGTQYF. Here the CDR3 DNA reads TGTGCCAGCAGCCCCACTAGCGGGAGAGGTACGCAGTATTTT.

The genes are TRBV29-1 and TRBJ1-5; TRBD1 is a possible D gene (5 bases). The CDR3 is made up of 12 amino acids. V dropped 1 base and J dropped 7 bases, with 8 bases sitting between them. Germline CDR1 SQVTM, CDR2 ANQGSEA. The CDR3 coding sequence is TGCAGCGTTGAAGTAGGGGACCAGCCCCAGCATTTT. Amino acids: CSVEVGDQPQHF.

The chain carries TRBV5-1 and TRBJ1-1; unclear D gene. Trimming cost V 0 bases and J 1 base, with 10 bases left between them. CDR3 length: 15 amino acids. From germline, CDR1 is SGHRS and CDR2 YFSETQ. CDR3 loop: CASSLGDTQNTEAFF. The CDR3 DNA reads TGCGCCAGCAGCTTGGGAGACACCCAGAACACTGAAGCTTTCTTT. The full variable domain, in which reference TRBV5-1 and TRBJ1-1 provide the parts outside the CDR3, is KAGVTQTPRYLIKTRGQQVTLSCSPISGHRSVSWYQQTPGQGLQFLFEYFSETQRNKGNFPGRFSGRQFSNSRSEMNVSTLELGDSALYLCASSLGDTQNTEAFFGQGTRLTVV.

The chain employs TRBV30 and TRBJ2-7; the D call may be TRBD1 or TRBD2 (5 bases each). Germline values: CDR1 GTSNPN, CDR2 SVGIG (reference sequence). CDR3 length equals 12 residues. Trimming removed 7 bases from V and 7 bases from J, with 17 bases in between. The CDR3 loop reads CASTRGGWEQYF. The CDR3 nucleotides are TGTGCCTCAACCCGTGGGGGTTGGGAGCAGTACTTC. Based on the CDR3 plus reference TRBV30 and TRBJ2-7, the full variable domain is SQTIHQWPATLVQPVGSPLSLECTVEGTSNPNLYWYRQAAGRGLQLLFYSVGIGQISSEVPQNLSASRPQDRQFILSSKKLLLSDSGFYLCASTRGGWEQYFGPGTRLTVT.

The V and J genes are TRBV7-6 and TRBJ2-2; D remains unclear. V was pared by 5 bases and J by 2 bases, with 12 bases between. This CDR3 is built from 15 residues. CDR1 is SGHVS and CDR2 is FNYEAQ in the germline V gene. CDR3 loop: CASSNSIINTGELFF. The CDR3 DNA is TGTGCCAGCAGCAATAGTATCATCAACACCGGGGAGCTGTTTTTT.

The rearrangement uses TRBV5-1 and TRBJ2-3; 8 bases agree with TRBD2. The ends lost 1 base at V and 3 bases at J; junction bases unmatched: 7. CDR1 is SGHRS and CDR2 is YFSETQ in the germline V gene. The CDR3 sequence is 16 residues long. The CDR3 protein is CASSLLAGGNTDTQYF. The DNA of the CDR3 is TGCGCCAGCAGCTTGTTGGCGGGGGGAAATACAGATACGCAGTATTTT.

This chain connects TRBV5-6 to TRBJ2-2; possibly TRBD1 for D (6 bases). The CDR3 length is 17 residues. Germline CDR1 is SGHDT and CDR2 is YYEEEE. The germline V and J ends were trimmed by 0 bases and 0 bases, with 12 bases remaining between them. The CDR3 DNA is TGTGCCAGCAGCTTGGTCGGCTGGGGGCCGAACACCGGGGAGCTGTTTTTT. Translated: CASSLVGWGPNTGELFF.

The V call is TRBV30, the J call TRBJ1-5; TRBD1 agrees at 10 bases. The CDR3 covers 15 residues. The V gene's germline CDR1 is GTSNPN and CDR2 SVGIG (reference sequence). After removal of 1 base from V and 6 bases from J, the junction contained 6 bases not matched to a gene. The CDR3 DNA sequence: TGTGCCTGGAGTGGTGGGGACAGGGGCAGTCAGCCCCAGCATTTT. It is translated as CAWSGGDRGSQPQHF.

V gene TRBV7-2 combines with J gene TRBJ2-7; TRBD2 matches at 7 bases. From germline, CDR1 is SGHTA and CDR2 FQGNSA. Trimming at V came to 4 bases and at J to 3 bases, leaving 9 bases not matched to a gene. This CDR3 region has 15 residues. The CDR3 is CASSSTGRGSYEQYF. CDR3 DNA: TGTGCCAGCAGCTCAACGGGGCGGGGGAGCTACGAGCAGTACTTC. Filled out from reference TRBV7-2 and TRBJ2-7, the complete variable domain reads GAGVSQSPSNKVTEKGKDVELRCDPISGHTALYWYRQSLGQGLEFLIYFQGNSAPDKSGLPSDRFSAERTGGSVSTLTIQRTQQEDSAVYLCASSSTGRGSYEQYFGPGTRLTVT.

Remarks on this clone: Other DNA sequences in the same sample also yield this CDR3. CDR3 sequence (DNA): TGTGCCAGCAGCTTATCTTCTGGGGCCAACGTCCTGACTTTC. Translated: CASSLSSGANVLTF. This chain joins TRBV5-4 and TRBJ2-6; D is ambiguous. CDR3 length: 14 residues. The V end lost 2 bases, the J end lost 1 base, and 4 bases lay between the germline ends. Germline V gene sequence: CDR1 SGHNT, CDR2 YYREEE (reference sequence).

This rearrangement joins TRBV4-2 to TRBJ2-5; 12 positions match TRBD2. The V gene's germline CDR1 is LGHNA and CDR2 YNFKEQ. V shed 3 bases, J shed 3 bases, and the junction held 5 bases outside the gene matches. The CDR3 loop spans 16 amino acids. As DNA, the CDR3 is TGTGCCAGCAGCCAGAAACGGACTAGCGGGGAAGAGACCCAGTACTTC. It translates to CASSQKRTSGEETQYF.

This clone was observed a few times. The rearrangement joins TRBV19 to TRBJ2-2; D remains unclear. CDR3 length: 16 amino acids. Germline loops: CDR1 LNHDA, CDR2 SQIVND (reference sequence). The V gene lost 4 bases and the J gene lost 6 bases, with 18 bases spanning the gap. The CDR3 DNA reads as TGTGCCAGTAGTACGGAGTCGAACAAGGTCGCCGGGGAGCTGTTTTTT. It yields the protein CASSTESNKVAGELFF.

This clone has only a few counts. In nucleotides, the CDR3 is TGTGCCAGCAGTGAGCTGTTGGGCAGAATGCAAGAGACCCAGTACTTC. Protein product: CASSELLGRMQETQYF. The gene calls are TRBV6-1 and TRBJ2-5; D unresolved. CDR1 is MNHNS, CDR2 SASEGT, per germline. Trimming took off 3 bases at V and 2 bases at J, with 16 bases between the two ends. The CDR3 is made up of 16 amino acids.

The rearrangement uses TRBV27 and TRBJ2-2; perhaps D is TRBD1 or TRBD2 (5 bases each). Germline V gene lookup returns CDR1 MNHEY and CDR2 SMNVEV (reference sequence). This CDR3 contains 17 residues. V dropped 5 bases and J dropped 4 bases, with 20 bases sitting between them. The CDR3 reads CASSLLRSQAGTGELFF. For the CDR3, the DNA is TGTGCCAGCAGTCTCCTCAGGTCACAGGCGGGCACCGGGGAGCTGTTTTTT.